The 31 T cell receptor beta chains below were found in one sample sequenced in a study of low-dose radiotherapy and immunotherapy resistance in tumors. First-strand cDNA relied on TRAV- and TRBV-specific primers spanning alpha and beta chains. Amplification, which lasted approximately 19 PCR cycles, used a constant-region primer and V-primer adapter to amplify TCRs. MiXCR was run by TCRdb on the reads, yielding one entry per CDR3 protein. This table holds about 100,000 distinct CDR3 sequences, under 25% found once. Time point noted: after trial treatment. Treatment indicated: LDRT plus nivolumab, ipilimumab, low-dose cyclophosphamide and aspirin (RACIN trial). Source: PBMCs, taken after low-dose radiotherapy plus immunotherapy. These TCRs come from a male donor with prostate cancer.

This clonotype has at least ten counts. The chain recombines TRBV7-9 with TRBJ2-1; no clear D. CDR3 length: 12 residues. Germline V gene sequence: CDR1 SEHNR, CDR2 FQNEAQ (reference sequence). The V end was cut by 0 bases, the J end by 7 bases, with 4 bases between. For the CDR3, the DNA is TGTGCCAGCAGCTTAGCGGAGAATGAGCAGTTCTTC. It encodes CASSLAENEQFF.

This clonotype was counted many times. The rearrangement joins TRBV4-2 to TRBJ2-7, with 8 bases lining up with TRBD2. V lost 0 bases to trimming and J lost 3 bases; unmatched junction nucleotides: 7. CDR1 and CDR2 from the germline V gene are LGHNA and YNFKEQ. The CDR3 spans 16 residues. CDR3 region: CASSQDRGGNLYEQYF. The CDR3 DNA is TGTGCCAGCAGCCAAGACCGCGGGGGGAACCTCTACGAGCAGTACTTC.

This clonotype was observed at least ten times. This chain uses TRBV3-1 with TRBJ2-5; D is unresolved. The germline gives CDR1 LGHDT, CDR2 YNNKEL (reference sequence). This CDR3 spans 16 amino acids. Deletions cut 0 bases from V and 3 bases from J, with 14 bases between. CDR3 loop: CASSQDSADWEETQYF. CDR3 bases: TGTGCCAGCAGCCAAGATTCCGCGGATTGGGAAGAGACCCAGTACTTC.

On this clonotype itself: This likely came from a read error, as a far larger clone is one base away. This CDR3 is missing its conserved last phenylalanine or tryptophan, likely due to a read error. The chain recombines TRBV6-8 with TRBJ1-5; 7 nucleotides match TRBD1. CDR3 length: 16 residues. J lost 9 bases, V lost 8 bases, and 19 bases had no gene match. CDR1 and CDR2 from the germline V gene are MNHGY and SAAAGT. In nucleotides, the CDR3 is TGTGCCAGCGGGGCAGTATCCGACAGGGCTTCGCGGCCCCAGCATCTT. It translates to CASGAVSDRASRPQHL.

As for this clonotype: This may come from a read error, since a much larger clone is one base off. The chain links TRBV7-3 to TRBJ2-7, with TRBD1 matching 7 bases. Germline assignment: CDR1 SGHTA and CDR2 FQGTGA. Unmatched junction bases numbered 6, after V lost 5 bases and J lost 5 bases. This CDR3 contains 13 residues. As DNA, the CDR3 is TGTGCCAGCAGCCCTGACAGGGAGCACGAGCAGTACTTC. Translation: CASSPDREHEQYF.

Many counts were recorded for this clonotype. The chain carries TRBV6-6 and TRBJ1-5; 7 bases line up with TRBD1. Germline lookup yields CDR1 MNHNY and CDR2 SVGAGI (reference sequence). The V and J ends lost 6 bases and 5 bases, in that order; junction bases with no gene match: 10. This CDR3 has 15 residues. The CDR3 reads CASRRGGGGDQPQHF. The CDR3 coding sequence is TGTGCCAGCAGACGAGGGGGCGGGGGCGATCAGCCCCAGCATTTT.

This clonotype came up many times. The chain joins TRBV6-2 or TRBV6-3 to TRBJ1-1; D is unclear. The CDR3 totals 15 residues. Germline V gives CDR1 MNHEY, CDR2 SVGEGT. The ends were cut back, 0 bases at V and 0 bases at J, with 8 bases in the middle. CDR3: CASSYSAPLNTEAFF. The CDR3 bases are TGTGCCAGCAGTTACTCTGCACCTTTGAACACTGAAGCTTTCTTT.

A word on this clonotype: This probably arose from a read error, given a far larger clone one base away. DNA for the CDR3: TGTGCCAGCAGTTACTCAGCATCAGCGGGGGTTTACAATGAGCAGTTATTC. It specifies CASSYSASAGVYNEQLF. The chain has TRBV6-1 and TRBJ2-1; 8 nucleotides line up with TRBD2. The CDR3 is 17 amino acids. Germline loops: CDR1 MNHNS, CDR2 SASEGT.

The chain employs TRBV4-2 and TRBJ2-1; 8 nucleotides agree with TRBD2. Per the germline V gene, CDR1 is LGHNA and CDR2 is YNFKEQ. J was trimmed by 6 bases and V by 0 bases; bases with no gene match: 10. This CDR3 contains 17 residues. The CDR3 protein is CASSQEGGTSPPNEQFF. DNA of the CDR3: TGTGCCAGCAGCCAAGAAGGAGGGACTAGTCCCCCCAATGAGCAGTTCTTC.

This clonotype was detected many times. The chain is built from TRBV6-5 and TRBJ2-1, with D unresolved. The V end lost 1 base, the J end lost 9 bases, and 13 bases lay between the germline ends. Germline V gene lookup returns CDR1 MNHEY and CDR2 SVGAGI. The CDR3 is 14 amino acids. The CDR3 is CASSYYGRPGEQFF. DNA for the CDR3: TGTGCCAGCAGTTACTACGGCAGGCCGGGTGAGCAGTTCTTC.

This clonotype was counted ten times or more. In nucleotides, the CDR3 is TGTGCCATCCGGGGGTCTCTCCAAGAGACCCAGTACTTC. Protein sequence: CAIRGSLQETQYF. The chain couples TRBV10-3 to TRBJ2-5; TRBD2 is a possible D gene (6 bases). The CDR3 has 13 amino acids. From germline, CDR1 is ENHRY and CDR2 SYGVKD. V was cut by 8 bases and J by 1 base, with 11 bases left in between.

The genes are TRBV3-1 and TRBJ1-5; no clear D. The CDR3 loop spans 13 amino acids. The V end lost 0 bases, the J end lost 4 bases, and 4 bases lay between the germline ends. Germline assignment: CDR1 LGHDT and CDR2 YNNKEL (reference sequence). The chain's CDR3 is CASSQDRNQPQHF. CDR3 DNA sequence: TGTGCCAGCAGCCAAGACAGAAATCAGCCCCAGCATTTT.

This clonotype was found many times. The chain links TRBV6-5 to TRBJ2-5; the D gene could be TRBD1 or TRBD2 (5 bases each). V lost 0 bases and J lost 5, with 10 bases in between. There are 14 residues in the CDR3. CDR1 is MNHEY, CDR2 SVGAGI, per germline. CDR3 residues: CASSYSRGMETQYF. The CDR3 coding sequence is TGTGCCAGCAGTTACTCACGGGGCATGGAGACCCAGTACTTC.

This clonotype was found many times. The genes are TRBV20-1 and TRBJ2-1, with 16 positions matching TRBD2. Germline values: CDR1 DFQATT, CDR2 SNEGSKA (reference sequence). The CDR3 runs 14 residues. V shed 5 bases and J 12 bases; nucleotides not matched to a gene: 7. The CDR3 bases are TGCAGTGCTGCCGGGACTAGCGGGGGGGCCCGGCAGTTCTTC. This translates into CSAAGTSGGARQFF.

This clonotype was seen repeatedly, ten times or more. V usage is TRBV29-1 and J usage is TRBJ1-1; 11 nucleotides line up with TRBD1. The V gene's germline CDR1 is SQVTM and CDR2 ANQGSEA. The CDR3 length is 16 residues. V gave up 7 bases and J gave up 5 bases; unmatched junction bases: 15. CDR3 amino acids: CSAGQGAPPVRTEAFF. The CDR3 DNA follows: TGCAGCGCCGGACAGGGGGCTCCGCCGGTTAGGACTGAAGCTTTCTTT.

This clonotype was picked up many times. This rearrangement joins TRBV5-1 to TRBJ2-7; D is unresolved. The V end was cut by 4 bases, the J end by 2 bases, with 16 bases between. Germline V gene data show CDR1 as SGHRS and CDR2 as YFSETQ. The CDR3 extends over 15 amino acids. The CDR3 region is CASSEEPGKTYEQYF. The CDR3 DNA reads as TGCGCCAGCAGCGAGGAGCCCGGAAAGACCTACGAGCAGTACTTC.

This clonotype has a handful of counts. The gene calls are TRBV24-1 and TRBJ2-3; D unresolved. Germline CDR1 KGHDR, CDR2 SFDVKD. This CDR3 region has 16 residues. V was cut by 3 bases and J by 0 bases, with 12 bases left in between. The CDR3 DNA follows: TGTGCCACCAGTGATGCGTCCTCTGCTAGCACAGATACGCAGTATTTT. This codes for CATSDASSASTDTQYF.

In this sample, this clonotype turned up many times. The chain combines TRBV6-2 or TRBV6-3 with TRBJ2-7, with D possibly matching TRBD1 (5 bases). CDR1 is MNHEY, CDR2 SVGEGT, per germline. This CDR3 contains 16 residues. V was shortened by 7 bases and J by 2 bases, with 21 bases between the two germline ends. The CDR3, as DNA: TGTGCCAGCACCTCCTACGTTGGGGCGGTCACCTACGAGCAGTACTTC. This encodes CASTSYVGAVTYEQYF.

This clonotype appeared many times. The gene calls are TRBV6-5 and TRBJ1-5, with TRBD1 matching over 7 bases. CDR3 length: 18 residues. After removal of 5 bases from V and 2 bases from J, the junction contained 15 bases not matched to a gene. CDR1 and CDR2 (germline): MNHEY, SVGAGI. The CDR3 nucleotides read TGTGCCAGCAGTCCCCGACTCACAGGGGTGAAGGGCAATCAGCCCCAGCATTTT. This gives the protein CASSPRLTGVKGNQPQHF.

This clonotype was recorded a few times. The chain employs TRBV4-1 and TRBJ1-4; no reliable D call. The germline CDR1 and CDR2 sequences are MGHRA and YSYEKL. This CDR3 comprises 16 residues. Trimming left V 0 bases short and J 5 bases short, with 13 bases between. Here the CDR3 reads CASSQDEVLSNEKLFF. The CDR3 bases are TGCGCCAGCAGCCAAGATGAAGTCCTCTCCAATGAAAAACTGTTTTTT.

This clonotype came up many times. The V gene is TRBV6-5, the J gene TRBJ1-2; D is uncertain. The V end lost 6 bases, the J end lost 3 bases, and 11 bases lay between the germline ends. This CDR3 spans 13 amino acids. Germline V CDR1 and CDR2: MNHEY, SVGAGI. The CDR3 DNA is TGTGCCAGCAGCCCGAGACCGGACTATGGCTACACCTTC. Translation gives CASSPRPDYGYTF.

This clonotype appeared many times. The genes are TRBV6-5 and TRBJ1-2; D not resolved. The CDR3 covers 12 residues. CDR1 and CDR2 (germline): MNHEY, SVGAGI. The V end lost 8 bases, the J end lost 1 base, and 8 bases lay between the germline ends. The CDR3, as DNA: TGTGCCAGCCGTACGGATAACTATGGCTACACCTTC. Its translation is CASRTDNYGYTF.

This clonotype was seen repeatedly, ten times or more. The gene calls are TRBV6-5 and TRBJ2-3; possible D gene TRBD2, 5 bases. The V end was cut by 0 bases, the J end by 4 bases, with 8 bases between. The CDR3 sequence is 14 residues long. Per germline, CDR1 MNHEY and CDR2 SVGAGI. The CDR3 DNA reads TGTGCCAGCAGTTACTCCGCTAGCTCAGATACGCAGTATTTT. Translating it yields CASSYSASSDTQYF.

This clonotype was seen repeatedly, ten times or more. The chain links TRBV30 to TRBJ1-5, with 7 bases fitting TRBD1. The V segment lost 0 bases and the J segment 5 bases; nucleotides outside the gene matches: 13. CDR1 and CDR2 from the germline V gene are GTSNPN and SVGIG (reference sequence). There are 17 residues in the CDR3. The CDR3 DNA is TGTGCCTGGAGTGTACACAGGGGAACTTACCGGGATCAGCCCCAGCATTTT. Amino acid sequence: CAWSVHRGTYRDQPQHF.

In its sample, this clonotype was seen many times. The V call is TRBV18, the J call TRBJ1-2; the D gene is possibly TRBD1 (5 bases). Trimming removed 0 bases at V and 2 bases at J, with 19 bases between. The germline V gene has CDR1 KGHSH and CDR2 LQKENI. The CDR3 length is 18 residues. CDR3 DNA sequence: TGTGCCAGCTCACCACCTGGGTTAAGACAGCAACCCAACTATGGCTACACCTTC. Translating gives CASSPPGLRQQPNYGYTF.

At least ten counts were recorded for this clonotype. The chain employs TRBV6-1 and TRBJ2-3; unclear D gene. The V end lost 2 bases, the J end lost 3 bases, and 18 bases lay between the germline ends. The CDR3 length is 17 residues. CDR1 MNHNS and CDR2 SASEGT come from the germline V gene. The CDR3 DNA follows: TGTGCCAGCAGTGAACTGGACGCTCCGGGTCGTACAGATACGCAGTATTTT. Protein product: CASSELDAPGRTDTQYF.

This clonotype was seen at least ten times. The V and J genes are TRBV15 and TRBJ1-5, with 8 bases that match TRBD1. This CDR3 is 16 amino acids long. Per the germline V gene, CDR1 is LNHNV and CDR2 is YYDKDF (reference sequence). V shed 5 bases and J 1 base; nucleotides not matched to a gene: 7. CDR3 amino acids: CATSRRGTGSNQPQHF. As DNA, the CDR3 is TGTGCCACCAGCCGCAGGGGGACAGGCAGCAATCAGCCCCAGCATTTT.

The rearrangement links TRBV9 to TRBJ2-5; 9 nucleotides line up with TRBD2. The CDR3 runs to 17 residues. J lost 0 bases, V lost 0 bases, and 6 bases had no gene match. CDR1 SGDLS and CDR2 YYNGEE come from the germline V gene. The chain's CDR3 is CASSVDPLAGNQETQYF. As DNA, the CDR3 is TGTGCCAGCAGCGTAGACCCCCTAGCGGGGAACCAAGAGACCCAGTACTTC.

The J gene is TRBJ2-5, the V gene TRBV7-2; 10 positions match TRBD2. Germline CDR1 reads SGHTA; CDR2 reads FQGNSA. The CDR3 loop spans 15 amino acids. V lost 1 base and J lost 4; bases outside the gene matches: 3. In nucleotides, the CDR3 is TGTGCCAGCAGCTTAGGACTAGCGGGTATAGAGACCCAGTACTTC. It translates to CASSLGLAGIETQYF.

Comments on this clonotype: A far larger clone is a single base away, which makes a read error likely. The V call is TRBV6-8, the J call TRBJ1-1; D might be TRBD1 (6 bases). This CDR3 is 14 amino acids long. The germline V gene has CDR1 MNHGY and CDR2 SAAAGT. Here the CDR3 DNA reads TGTGTCAGCAGTTTCCACAGGGAGGGTGCTGAAGCTTTCTTT. This sequence encodes CVSSFHREGAEAFF.

This clonotype occurred a few times. The V and J genes are TRBV7-6 and TRBJ2-3, with 7 positions matching TRBD2. CDR1 and CDR2 from the germline V gene are SGHVS and FNYEAQ. This CDR3 has 15 amino acids. After removal of 8 bases from V and 2 bases from J, the junction contained 10 bases not matched to a gene. The CDR3 spells CASRGLADITDTQYF. The CDR3 DNA reads as TGTGCCAGCCGAGGGCTAGCGGACATCACAGATACGCAGTATTTT. Looking up the rest from reference TRBV7-6 and TRBJ2-3 gives the full variable domain: GAGVSQSPRYKVTKRGQDVALRCDPISGHVSLYWYRQALGQGPEFLTYFNYEAQQDKSGLPNDRFSAERPEGSISTLTIQRTEQRDSAMYRCASRGLADITDTQYFGPGTRLTVL.